This TCR beta chain was observed in a study of CD8 T cells in Susac syndrome (dated by TCRdb to between 2018 and 2021). The study in broad terms: Repertoire sequencing was used to test whether CD8+ T cell activation and differentiation in Susac syndrome was antigen driven.

RNA was extracted using the RNeasy kit, and roughly 0.45 to 1 microgram was reverse transcribed with random hexamers. The immunoSEQ multiplex PCR assay, which covers 54 Vbeta and 13 Jbeta segments, was used to amplify TCR beta CDR3 regions. Bias from PCR amplification was corrected by using a synthetic template baseline for primer optimization and for computational correction. Per the authors' processing: Only productive sequences were kept, with reads annotated to V, D and J genes according to IMGT and analyzed in immunoSEQ Analyzer. To calculate clonality, Shannon entropy was normalized by log2 of the number of productive unique sequences and then subtracted from one. For each patient and control, public and private clones were evaluated within the 100 most prevalent clones. Susac-specific clones were defined as absent from healthy and MS cohorts, 1052 published viral clones and other ImmuneACCESS disease sequences. TCRdb trimmed the raw reads at Q25, called clones with MiXCR and kept productive beta chains. One record per CDR3 amino acid sequence lists the most common genes and DNA. The V and J calls follow TCRdb's processing rather than the paper's. For this sample the table gives about 200,000 distinct CDR3 sequences, of which over 90% were detected only once. Clones ranked in the top ten supply roughly 0.094% of the sample.

Comments on this clonotype: Its antigen specificity is not known. Within one base of it there is no much larger clone, and no base qualities were kept.

On the study overall, not on this receptor specifically: The number of individuals in the TCR sequencing and HLA analysis was recognized as being relatively small.

Peripheral blood CD8+ and CD4+ T cells from healthy donors, Susac syndrome patients and multiple sclerosis patients were profiled by high-throughput TCR beta sequencing. Treatment-naive patients with stable or active relapsing-remitting disease fulfilling revised McDonald criteria were used as multiple sclerosis controls. CD8+ TEMRA cells were enriched by FACS, while bulk CD8+ and CD4+ T cells were purified by magnetic negative isolation. Blood was collected in EDTA tubes and processed within 24 hours, with PBMCs isolated through density gradient centrifugation. PBMCs intended for TCR sequencing were cryopreserved in liquid nitrogen and were subsequently thawed in a 37 degrees C water bath. Purity of sorted or isolated CD4+, CD8+ and CD8+ TEMRA cells was at least 90%. The material sequenced was CD4+ T cells from PBMCs. The sequence was obtained from a human donor with multiple sclerosis.

The CDR3 region has the sequence CATSDTLGLAGEGETQYF. The DNA reads TGTGCCACCAGTGATACCCTAGGACTAGCGGGAGAAGGAGAGACCCAGTACTTC. The chain was built from TRBV24-1 and TRBJ2-5, and TRBD2 matches 13 of the central bases. The CDR3 starts with the cysteine, ends with the phenylalanine, and has 18 residues. Kept here is only the CDR3 DNA, which spans 54 bases and is read in frame from base 1. In the germline V gene, CDR1 corresponds to KGHDR and CDR2 to SFDVKD. V trim: 3 bases; J trim: 4 bases; unmatched bases: 10.